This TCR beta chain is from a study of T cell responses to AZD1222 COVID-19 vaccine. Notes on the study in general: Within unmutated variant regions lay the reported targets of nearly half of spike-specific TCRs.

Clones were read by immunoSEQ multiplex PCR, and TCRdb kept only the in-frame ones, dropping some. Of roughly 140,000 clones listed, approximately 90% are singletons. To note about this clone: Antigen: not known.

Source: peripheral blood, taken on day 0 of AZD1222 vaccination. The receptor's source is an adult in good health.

Here the CDR3 reads CASGPRMNTEAFF. The CDR3, as DNA: TGTGCTAGTGGTCCCCGCATGAACACTGAAGCTTTCTTT. V and J are TRBV12-5 and TRBJ1-1; D ambiguous. CDR3 length equals 13 residues. V lost 5 bases and J 0 bases, leaving 7 bases between the germline ends. The germline gives CDR1 LGHNT, CDR2 FRNRAP.